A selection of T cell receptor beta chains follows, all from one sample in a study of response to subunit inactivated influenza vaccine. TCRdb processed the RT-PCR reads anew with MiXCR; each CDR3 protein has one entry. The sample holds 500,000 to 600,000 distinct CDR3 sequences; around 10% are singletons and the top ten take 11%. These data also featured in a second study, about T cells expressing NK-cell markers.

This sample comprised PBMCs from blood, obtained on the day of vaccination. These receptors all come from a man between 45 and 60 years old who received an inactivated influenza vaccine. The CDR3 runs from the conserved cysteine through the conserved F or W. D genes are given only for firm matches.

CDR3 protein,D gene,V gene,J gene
CASSQDGIGGNYEQYF,.,TRBV4-3,TRBJ2-7
CASSGEGHEQYF,.,TRBV5-1,TRBJ2-7
CASRETLYNEQFF,.,TRBV27,TRBJ2-1
CAIRVTGGTEAFF,TRBD1,TRBV10-3,TRBJ1-1
CASSVESGTEAFF,.,TRBV6-4,TRBJ1-1
CATLSYPHGGGELFF,.,TRBV2,TRBJ2-2
CASSFGLAGEGEQFF,TRBD2,TRBV12-3/TRBV12-4,TRBJ2-1
CASSWTGRGAKETQYF,.,TRBV7-9,TRBJ2-5
CASSLWSRSQETQYF,.,TRBV7-8,TRBJ2-5
CASSAPDRGKTDTQYF,TRBD1,TRBV12-3/TRBV12-4,TRBJ2-3
CASSPSLNSPLHF,.,TRBV5-1,TRBJ1-6
CASAPGGSVSYNEQFF,.,TRBV5-4,TRBJ2-1
CASSLSTTIGSPLHF,.,TRBV28,TRBJ1-6
CSARKDFRETQYF,.,TRBV20-1,TRBJ2-5
CASSPPLGRGPYGYTF,.,TRBV7-8,TRBJ1-2
CASSFRGRRDTQYF,TRBD1,TRBV7-2,TRBJ2-3
CASSSFGTGGNQPQHF,TRBD1,TRBV12-3/TRBV12-4,TRBJ1-5
CASSTGTPEGETQYF,.,TRBV12-3/TRBV12-4,TRBJ2-5
CSVRSGTTSTDTQYF,.,TRBV29-1,TRBJ2-3
CASRQLGANVLTF,.,TRBV6-2/TRBV6-3,TRBJ2-6
CASSVSRSGAHDEQFF,.,TRBV9,TRBJ2-1
CASSLSGGVGQPQHF,.,TRBV4-1,TRBJ1-5
CASSLGTLGSYNEQFF,.,TRBV7-6,TRBJ2-1
CASSYSTSSSGYTF,.,TRBV6-5,TRBJ1-2
CASSPFSGGLVPFNQPQHF,TRBD1,TRBV6-2/TRBV6-3,TRBJ1-5
CASKTGTSSTDTQYF,TRBD2,TRBV6-1,TRBJ2-3
CASSQSPNRGHQPQHF,TRBD1,TRBV6-1,TRBJ1-5
CASTRTGPSGYTF,TRBD1,TRBV19,TRBJ1-2
CASTQAGGLNTEAFF,TRBD1,TRBV7-9,TRBJ1-1